This is a list of T cell receptor beta chains from one sample in a study of blood T cells in healthy people across ages. TCRdb analysed the 5' RACE reads with MiXCR anew, one entry per CDR3 protein. The sample contains about 2 million distinct CDR3 sequences, less than 50% of which appear only once. Sequencing input: blood. All receptors come from a woman aged 40 to 50 in good health. Both conserved end residues are part of each CDR3. Fields, in order: D gene, V gene, J gene, clone size, CDR3 protein, CDR3 DNA. A D gene is named only where the DNA matches it firmly. Clone size is stated in some rows and not others, as once, few, many or a class when expanded.

D: -
V: TRBV25-1
J: TRBJ1-5
size: -
CDR3: CASSVSGSNQPQHF
DNA: TGTGCCAGCAGTGTTTCGGGGAGCAATCAGCCCCAGCATTTT

D: TRBD1
V: TRBV6-6
J: TRBJ1-5
size: -
CDR3: CASSTTGGHQPQHF
DNA: TGTGCCAGCAGTACTACAGGGGGCCACCAGCCCCAGCATTTT

D: TRBD1
V: TRBV7-2
J: TRBJ2-7
size: -
CDR3: CASSSYTGVASYEQYF
DNA: TGTGCCAGCAGCTCCTACACAGGGGTGGCGTCCTACGAGCAGTACTTC

D: -
V: TRBV7-9
J: TRBJ2-3
size: -
CDR3: CASRDFTPDTQYF
DNA: TGTGCCAGCAGGGACTTCACCCCAGATACGCAGTATTTT

D: TRBD1
V: TRBV9
J: TRBJ2-7
size: -
CDR3: CASGDLEGQGLYEQYF
DNA: TGTGCCAGCGGCGACTTAGAGGGACAGGGACTCTACGAGCAGTACTTC

D: -
V: TRBV6-5
J: TRBJ1-1
size: -
CDR3: CASRTPPGGTFF
DNA: TGTGCCAGCAGAACTCCCCCGGGGGGTACTTTCTTT

D: TRBD2
V: TRBV7-2
J: TRBJ2-3
size: -
CDR3: CASSSRTSGPTDTQYF
DNA: TGTGCCAGCAGCTCCCGGACTAGCGGACCGACAGATACGCAGTATTTT

D: TRBD2
V: TRBV7-9
J: TRBJ2-1
size: few
CDR3: CASSLEIILAGPHNEQFF
DNA: TGTGCCAGCAGCTTAGAGATCATACTAGCGGGGCCCCACAATGAGCAGTTCTTC

D: -
V: TRBV11-2
J: TRBJ2-3
size: few
CDR3: CASSAESTDTQYF
DNA: TGTGCCAGCAGCGCCGAATCTACAGATACGCAGTATTTT

D: -
V: TRBV9
J: TRBJ2-3
size: few
CDR3: CASSPIPGATQYF
DNA: TGTGCCAGCAGCCCCATTCCAGGGGCTACGCAGTATTTT

D: -
V: TRBV5-1
J: TRBJ2-3
size: -
CDR3: CASSGGSETDTQYF
DNA: TGCGCCAGCAGTGGGGGGAGTGAGACAGATACGCAGTATTTT

D: TRBD1
V: TRBV6-6
J: TRBJ2-7
size: -
CDR3: CASKSDRGNYEQYF
DNA: TGTGCCAGCAAATCAGACAGGGGGAACTACGAGCAGTACTTC

D: -
V: TRBV29-1
J: TRBJ1-1
size: -
CDR3: CSPPDPKRTEAFF
DNA: TGCAGCCCCCCGGACCCTAAGAGGACTGAAGCTTTCTTT

D: TRBD2
V: TRBV7-2
J: TRBJ2-3
size: -
CDR3: CASSPVGGVTDTQYF
DNA: TGTGCCAGCAGCCCAGTCGGGGGGGTCACAGATACGCAGTATTTT

D: -
V: TRBV6-6
J: TRBJ1-6
size: many
CDR3: CASSSNSPLHF
DNA: TGTGCCAGCAGTTCTAATTCACCCCTCCACTTT

D: -
V: TRBV18
J: TRBJ2-7
size: -
CDR3: CASSPPDTTYEQYF
DNA: TGTGCCAGCTCACCACCGGACACTACCTACGAGCAGTACTTC

D: -
V: TRBV20-1
J: TRBJ2-7
size: -
CDR3: CSAKNREGVDEQYF
DNA: TGCAGTGCAAAGAACAGGGAGGGGGTCGACGAGCAGTACTTC

D: -
V: TRBV5-1
J: TRBJ2-1
size: -
CDR3: CASSLDATSYNEQFF
DNA: TGCGCCAGCAGCTTGGACGCGACGTCCTACAATGAGCAGTTCTTC

D: -
V: TRBV29-1
J: TRBJ1-5
size: few
CDR3: CSVDTGRSNQPQHF
DNA: TGCAGCGTTGATACAGGGCGGAGCAATCAGCCCCAGCATTTT

D: TRBD1
V: TRBV29-1
J: TRBJ2-6
size: -
CDR3: CSAVGQAGANVLTF
DNA: TGCAGCGCTGTTGGACAGGCCGGGGCCAACGTCCTGACTTTC

D: TRBD2
V: TRBV7-2
J: TRBJ2-1
size: -
CDR3: CASSFKRGFNEQFF
DNA: TGTGCCAGCAGCTTCAAGCGGGGCTTCAATGAGCAGTTCTTC

D: -
V: TRBV12-3/TRBV12-4
J: TRBJ2-1
size: -
CDR3: CASSVGSFFRPNEQFF
DNA: TGTGCCAGCAGCGTAGGCTCATTCTTTCGTCCCAATGAGCAGTTCTTC

D: -
V: TRBV4-3
J: TRBJ2-7
size: few
CDR3: CASSQGRPASYEQYF
DNA: TGCGCCAGCAGCCAAGGAAGGCCAGCCTCCTACGAGCAGTACTTC

D: TRBD1
V: TRBV6-2/TRBV6-3
J: TRBJ2-4
size: few
CDR3: CASSYLSGQERLAKNIQYF
DNA: TGTGCCAGCAGTTATCTTTCTGGACAGGAACGGCTAGCCAAAAACATTCAGTACTTC

D: -
V: TRBV12-3/TRBV12-4
J: TRBJ2-1
size: few
CDR3: CASRYGSNNEQFF
DNA: TGTGCCAGCAGATACGGCAGTAACAATGAGCAGTTCTTC

D: TRBD1
V: TRBV7-9
J: TRBJ2-1
size: -
CDR3: CASSPTGINNEQFF
DNA: TGTGCCAGCAGCCCGACAGGGATAAACAATGAGCAGTTCTTC

D: -
V: TRBV18
J: TRBJ2-1
size: few
CDR3: CASSPFAHLRTSHYNEQFF
DNA: TGTGCCAGCTCACCATTTGCGCATCTGAGAACCAGTCATTACAATGAGCAGTTCTTC

D: -
V: TRBV13
J: TRBJ2-3
size: few
CDR3: CASSLDSLSTDTQYF
DNA: TGTGCCAGCAGCTTAGACAGTTTAAGCACAGATACGCAGTATTTT

D: -
V: TRBV5-6
J: TRBJ1-2
size: -
CDR3: CASNDLTYGYTF
DNA: TGTGCCAGCAACGATTTGACCTATGGCTACACCTTC

D: -
V: TRBV7-3
J: TRBJ2-5
size: -
CDR3: CASSFASLGEQYF
DNA: TGTGCCAGCAGCTTTGCTAGCCTGGGAGAGCAGTACTTC

D: -
V: TRBV28
J: TRBJ2-7
size: many
CDR3: CASSRAYEQYF
DNA: TGTGCCAGCAGTCGGGCCTACGAGCAGTACTTC

D: -
V: TRBV4-1
J: TRBJ1-6
size: -
CDR3: CASSQTGPANSPLHF
DNA: TGCGCCAGCAGCCAGACCGGGCCAGCGAATTCACCCCTCCACTTT